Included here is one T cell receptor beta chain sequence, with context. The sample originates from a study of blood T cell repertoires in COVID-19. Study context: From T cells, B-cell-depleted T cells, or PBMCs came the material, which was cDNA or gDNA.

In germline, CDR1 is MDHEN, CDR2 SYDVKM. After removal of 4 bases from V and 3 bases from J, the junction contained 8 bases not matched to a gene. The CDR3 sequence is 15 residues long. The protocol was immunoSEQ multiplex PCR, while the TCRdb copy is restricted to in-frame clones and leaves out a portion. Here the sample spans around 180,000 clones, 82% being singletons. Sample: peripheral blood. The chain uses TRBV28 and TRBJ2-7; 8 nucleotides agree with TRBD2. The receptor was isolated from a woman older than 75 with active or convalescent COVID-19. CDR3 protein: CASSSAGAPFYEQYF. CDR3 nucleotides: TGTGCCAGCAGTTCAGCGGGGGCCCCATTCTACGAGCAGTACTTC.